This note documents a single T cell receptor (beta chain) sequence. Its antigen remains unidentified. The data originate from a study of shared clonotypes between healthy human individuals. Study-wide background: CD4 naive cells filled three plates per donor, CD4 memory three, CD8 naive two and CD8 memory one. General observations from the study: The sampled material consisted only of blood, and tissue repertoires are likely to differ. Represented genetic and exposure-history diversity was restricted by having few donors.

Deep-level settings were used for running the assay. TCRdb keeps only in-frame clones here, not all; method: immunoSEQ multiplex PCR. The table lists 500,000 to 700,000 clones, roughly 96% of them singletons. Naive CD8 cells lacked CD45RO and underwent positive selection for CCR7, leaving out terminally differentiated effector memory CD45RA+ cells. The receptor was derived from a woman aged 30 to 39 in good health. Material: naive CD8+ T cells sorted from blood.

The chain's CDR3 is CASSPGRTYYGYTF. The CDR3 nucleotides are TGTGCCAGCAGCCCGGGACGGACATACTATGGCTACACCTTC. The V and J genes are TRBV5-5 and TRBJ1-2; a weak D match, TRBD1 (5 bases). Trimming cost V 4 bases and J 3 bases, with 13 bases left between them. This CDR3 spans 14 amino acids. Germline V lookup: CDR1 SGHKS, CDR2 YYEKEE (reference sequence).